This TCR beta chain was captured in a study of cytomegalovirus exposure and HLA in healthy donors. General study findings and limits: Trimming of TCR beta V- and J-genes showed a link, identified in a later analysis, to a missense DCLRE1C variant. In a later analysis, an Asian-associated ancestry cluster reportedly showed fewer N-insertions than the roughly 700-donor mean.

Sampled while nominally healthy, donors likely had unrecorded immune exposures. Turning to this clone: Its matching antigen is unknown.

Researchers ran the PCR with 60 Vbeta and 13 Jbeta primers. Clones were read by immunoSEQ multiplex PCR, and TCRdb kept only the in-frame ones, dropping some. The table includes about 190,000 clones, 80% to 85% detected once. The CDR3 has 14 amino acids. CDR1 and CDR2 from the germline V gene are SGHTA and FQGNSA. V lost 1 base and J lost 9; bases outside the gene matches: 6. This receptor was obtained from a woman in her thirties in good health and CMV-seronegative. The chain links TRBV7-2 to TRBJ2-7, with TRBD2 identical over 10 bases. Input material: PBMCs. In nucleotides, the CDR3 is TGTGCCAGCAGCTTAGAACCGCTAGCGGGGGTGCAGTACTTC. It encodes CASSLEPLAGVQYF. The full variable domain, its missing parts supplied by reference TRBV7-2 and TRBJ2-7, is GAGVSQSPSNKVTEKGKDVELRCDPISGHTALYWYRQSLGQGLEFLIYFQGNSAPDKSGLPSDRFSAERTGGSVSTLTIQRTQQEDSAVYLCASSLEPLAGVQYFGPGTRLTVT.